This T cell receptor beta chain was sequenced for a study of blood T cell repertoires in COVID-19 (dated by TCRdb to the early 2020s). For the wider study: Samples covering the acute and convalescent phases of COVID-19 were provided by collaborators in the United States, Italy and Spain. The prospective study material was composed of cDNA or gDNA derived from T cells, B-cell-depleted T cells, or PBMCs. Subjects who had been exposed to COVID-19, were actively infected with it, or had recovered from it provided the deeply sampled blood TCRbeta repertoires that made up the dataset. The repertoires were released in a freely available public database intended as a resource for research on the immune response to SARS-CoV-2. The samples were drawn from the first 160 participants of the ongoing ImmuneRACE study and from 1,254 subjects provided by 6 global collaborators. Sample metadata almost always included a de-identified subject ID, COVID-19 status, age in years and sex. Where available, HLA class I and class II types were taken from metadata supplied by the sample provider and were not determined by assay-based typing. What the authors observed across the whole study: How much clinical and demographic metadata was included differed by source and by participant, and the metadata was provided uncurated.

The immunoSEQ Assay, a bias-controlled multiplex PCR, was used to amplify TCRbeta CDR3 regions from genomic DNA. Per the source publication's procedure: Within the assay, amplification of reference gene primers was used to estimate how many nucleated cells each sample contained. Sequence reads were collapsed and filtered to measure the absolute abundance of every unique TCRbeta CDR3 rearrangement. For each sample, productive Simpson clonality was calculated as the square root of Simpson's diversity index over productive rearrangements. What TCRdb holds here is the immuneACCESS table cut down to in-frame rearrangements. Part of the clones is not present; checked against another copy, under half of the missing clones reflect an unresolved V gene, and the others are unexplained. V and J calls and clone size are copied from that table; D and trimming were computed from the DNA. In this sample the table shows some 260,000 clones, about 86% of which occur a single time. The biggest ten clones account for about 8.1% of the sample.

The germline V gene specifies MGHRA as CDR1 and YSYEKL as CDR2. V and J are truncated by 5 bases and 1 base respectively, leaving an intervening sequence of 14 bases. Spanning cysteine to phenylalanine, the CDR3 consists of 15 amino acids. Of the read, only the CDR3 DNA is kept; its 45 bases are in frame from base 1. Regarding this clone: What this receptor recognizes is not known. No quality values exist for individual bases; no much larger clone is one base distant.

Each collaborating institution followed its own protocols to collect whole blood in K2EDTA tubes. Collaborator samples were shipped for TCRbeta analysis as frozen whole blood, isolated PBMCs, or DNA extracted from either sample type. The rearrangement combines TRBV4-1 with TRBJ2-5, with TRBD2 perhaps the D gene, on 6 matching bases. The clonotype originates from a man aged 80 or over with acute or convalescent COVID-19. The source material was peripheral blood. The CDR3 region reads CASSKALGGQETQYF. The DNA is TGCGCCAGCAGCAAAGCGTTGGGGGGCCAAGAGACCCAGTACTTC.